Listed below are T cell receptor beta chains from one sample, sequenced in a study of blood T cell repertoires in COVID-19. The protocol was immunoSEQ multiplex PCR, while the TCRdb copy is restricted to in-frame clones and leaves out a portion. The profile shows about 130,000 clones, 65% to 90% of them singletons. Sample: peripheral blood. These receptors were obtained from a woman older than 75 with acute or convalescent COVID-19. Each CDR3 is given with its conserved first and last residue. D genes are given only for firm matches. Not every row has a clone size; where given, it reads once, few, many or a size class.

CDR3nt: TGCGCCAGCAGTGAGGGGAGCCTTAATTCACCCCTCCACTTT; CDR3aa: CASSEGSLNSPLHF; v_gene: TRBV10-2; d_gene: -; j_gene: TRBJ1-6; abundance: -
CDR3nt: TGTGCCAGCAGTTTGAGGCGAAGCTATGGCTACACCTTC; CDR3aa: CASSLRRSYGYTF; v_gene: TRBV12-3/TRBV12-4; d_gene: -; j_gene: TRBJ1-2; abundance: -
CDR3nt: TGCGCCAGCAGCTTGGTTTGGGGGGTGAACACTGAAGCTTTCTTT; CDR3aa: CASSLVWGVNTEAFF; v_gene: TRBV5-1; d_gene: -; j_gene: TRBJ1-1; abundance: -
CDR3nt: TGTGCCAGCAGCTTGGACAGGGAGTTAGGAGGCTACACCTTC; CDR3aa: CASSLDRELGGYTF; v_gene: TRBV5-4; d_gene: -; j_gene: TRBJ1-2; abundance: few
CDR3nt: TGTGCCAGCAGCTTAGGGACAGGGATTGGCTATGGCTACACCTTC; CDR3aa: CASSLGTGIGYGYTF; v_gene: TRBV7-8; d_gene: TRBD1; j_gene: TRBJ1-2; abundance: once
CDR3nt: TGTGCCAACCTGCCGGGACAGGGGCCCCTCGGTCCTGAAGCTTTCTTT; CDR3aa: CANLPGQGPLGPEAFF; v_gene: TRBV11-3; d_gene: TRBD1; j_gene: TRBJ1-1; abundance: -
CDR3nt: TGTGCCAGCTCCCACGGAGGGTTTGGTCAGCCCCAGCATTTT; CDR3aa: CASSHGGFGQPQHF; v_gene: TRBV18; d_gene: -; j_gene: TRBJ1-5; abundance: -
CDR3nt: TGCGCCAGCAGCCCAGGGGTAATCAGGGCAACTAATGAAAAACTGTTTTTT; CDR3aa: CASSPGVIRATNEKLFF; v_gene: TRBV4-1; d_gene: -; j_gene: TRBJ1-4; abundance: -
CDR3nt: TGTGCCAGCAGTTCCGAGGATTCCACTGAAGCTTTCTTT; CDR3aa: CASSSEDSTEAFF; v_gene: TRBV12-3/TRBV12-4; d_gene: -; j_gene: TRBJ1-1; abundance: -
CDR3nt: TGCGCCAGCAGCCGCGGGGGGGCCGGCACCGGGGAGCTGTTTTTT; CDR3aa: CASSRGGAGTGELFF; v_gene: TRBV4-1; d_gene: TRBD2; j_gene: TRBJ2-2; abundance: -
CDR3nt: TGCAGTGCGGTACAGGGACAGCCCCAGCATTTT; CDR3aa: CSAVQGQPQHF; v_gene: TRBV20-1; d_gene: -; j_gene: TRBJ1-5; abundance: -
CDR3nt: TGCGCCAGCAGCTTCTCAGGGGGGAACACTGAAGCTTTCTTT; CDR3aa: CASSFSGGNTEAFF; v_gene: TRBV5-1; d_gene: TRBD1; j_gene: TRBJ1-1; abundance: -
CDR3nt: TGTGCCATCAGTGACAGGGGCCCGAACACCGGGGAGCTGTTTTTT; CDR3aa: CAISDRGPNTGELFF; v_gene: TRBV10-3; d_gene: -; j_gene: TRBJ2-2; abundance: once
CDR3nt: TGTGCCAGCAGCTGGCCTTGGACCGGGGAGCTGTTTTTT; CDR3aa: CASSWPWTGELFF; v_gene: TRBV7-9; d_gene: -; j_gene: TRBJ2-2; abundance: -
CDR3nt: TGTGCCAGCAGCAAAGGTTTCACGAACGAGGAAAAACTGTTTTTT; CDR3aa: CASSKGFTNEEKLFF; v_gene: TRBV21-1; d_gene: -; j_gene: TRBJ1-4; abundance: -
CDR3nt: TGTGCCAGCAGTCCCCCAGGCAGGGGTGAGCAGTACTTC; CDR3aa: CASSPPGRGEQYF; v_gene: TRBV6-5; d_gene: -; j_gene: TRBJ2-7; abundance: -
CDR3nt: TGTGCCACCAGCAGAGCTGGCGGGGGTCAATATCAGCCCCAGCATTTT; CDR3aa: CATSRAGGGQYQPQHF; v_gene: TRBV15; d_gene: -; j_gene: TRBJ1-5; abundance: -
CDR3nt: TGCAGCGTTGAAGATGGCCCGAAAAAGGGGTACACTGAAGCTTTCTTT; CDR3aa: CSVEDGPKKGYTEAFF; v_gene: TRBV29-1; d_gene: -; j_gene: TRBJ1-1; abundance: -
CDR3nt: TGTGCCATCAGTTCTACCGGGACTAGCCGGGAGACCCAGTACTTC; CDR3aa: CAISSTGTSRETQYF; v_gene: TRBV10-3; d_gene: TRBD2; j_gene: TRBJ2-5; abundance: -
CDR3nt: TGTGCCAGTCTGGAAGGACAGGGCGCTAACTATGGCTACACCTTC; CDR3aa: CASLEGQGANYGYTF; v_gene: TRBV2; d_gene: TRBD1; j_gene: TRBJ1-2; abundance: -
CDR3nt: TGTGCCACCAGCAGAGTAGGGGGACAGAACAATCAGCCCCAGCATTTT; CDR3aa: CATSRVGGQNNQPQHF; v_gene: TRBV15; d_gene: TRBD1; j_gene: TRBJ1-5; abundance: once
CDR3nt: TGTGCCAGCAGTTACCAACAGGGGTGGACTGAAAAACTGTTTTTT; CDR3aa: CASSYQQGWTEKLFF; v_gene: TRBV27; d_gene: TRBD1; j_gene: TRBJ1-4; abundance: -
CDR3nt: TGCGCCAGCAGTGAGTCGAGGTCCCTTTCACCCCTCCACTTT; CDR3aa: CASSESRSLSPLHF; v_gene: TRBV10-2; d_gene: -; j_gene: TRBJ1-6; abundance: -
CDR3nt: TGCAGCGTATACAGGGGGGGTAACACTGAAGCTTTCTTT; CDR3aa: CSVYRGGNTEAFF; v_gene: TRBV29-1; d_gene: TRBD1; j_gene: TRBJ1-1; abundance: -
CDR3nt: TGTGCCAGCACCAAACCGGGACAGGGGAACTACGAGCAGTACTTC; CDR3aa: CASTKPGQGNYEQYF; v_gene: TRBV2; d_gene: TRBD1; j_gene: TRBJ2-7; abundance: -